The 25 T cell receptor beta chains below come from one sample, sequenced in a study of neurological immune-mediated disorders (dated by TCRdb to about 2019). Library creation used 5' RACE. The run used an Illumina HiSeq 2500. TCRdb reprocessed the public reads (quality trimming at Q25 with fastp, clone calling with MiXCR) and kept in-frame beta chains. All rows with the same CDR3 protein become a single entry with the most common DNA and genes. The sample yields about 30,000 distinct CDR3 sequences; around 14% were counted once. Of the sample, 27% is held by the ten largest clones. Sequencing was carried out using PBMCs. All receptors come from a man aged 70 or older in good health.

Ten or more counts support this clonotype. The V call is TRBV20-1, the J call TRBJ1-1, with TRBD1 identical over 8 bases. Germline CDR1 DFQATT, CDR2 SNEGSKA (reference sequence). This CDR3 contains 13 residues. The trim removed 5 bases at V and 0 bases at J, leaving 2 bases unmatched. The chain's CDR3 is CSAWTGMNTEAFF. CDR3 nucleotide sequence: TGCAGTGCTTGGACAGGGATGAACACTGAAGCTTTCTTT.

This clonotype showed up many times. This chain's CDR3 is CASSFTNNEQFF. The CDR3 DNA follows: TGTGCCAGCAGCTTCACGAACAATGAGCAGTTCTTC. V gene TRBV7-2 combines with J gene TRBJ2-1; D unresolved. CDR3 length equals 12 residues. Germline CDR1 SGHTA, CDR2 FQGNSA. Trimming removed 3 bases from V and 5 bases from J, with 5 bases in between.

This clonotype was counted ten times or more. The CDR3 region has the DNA TGTGCCAGCAGCCAAGGACAGGAATCGTTCTGGTCCCTGTTTTTT. Translation gives CASSQGQESFWSLFF. The chain joins TRBV6-2 or TRBV6-3 to TRBJ1-4; 7 bases are a match to TRBD1. The CDR3 loop spans 15 amino acids. Germline values: CDR1 MNHEY, CDR2 SVGEGT. The V gene end was trimmed by 6 bases and the J gene end by 14 bases; junction bases not matched to a gene: 18.

This clonotype was seen at least ten times. The chain employs TRBV3-1 and TRBJ2-3, with TRBD2 matching over 14 bases. Per the germline V gene, CDR1 is LGHDT and CDR2 is YNNKEL (reference sequence). This CDR3 has 19 residues. V lost 6 bases, J lost 1 base, and 12 bases stayed unmatched. CDR3 in DNA: TGTGCCAGCAGAGGAAAGGGACTAGCGGGGGATCTGCGCACAGATACGCAGTATTTT. The encoded protein is CASRGKGLAGDLRTDTQYF.

The sample holds many counts of this clonotype. The chain uses TRBV20-1 and TRBJ2-1; D remains unclear. The length of the CDR3 is 13 residues. V lost 5 bases and J 2 bases, leaving 10 bases between the germline ends. CDR1 DFQATT and CDR2 SNEGSKA come from the germline V gene (reference sequence). DNA of the CDR3: TGCAGTGCTGCCGGGTCGACCTACAATGAGCAGTTCTTC. It specifies CSAAGSTYNEQFF.

In its sample, this clonotype was seen many times. The chain carries TRBV5-6 and TRBJ2-1; D may match TRBD1 or TRBD2 (5 bases each). Germline lookup yields CDR1 SGHDT and CDR2 YYEEEE. The CDR3 is 16 amino acids. V lost 4 bases, J lost 2 bases, and 16 bases lay in between. CDR3 in DNA: TGTGCCAGCAGCCCGGGACCTTTCGGCACCTACAATGAGCAGTTCTTC. Residues: CASSPGPFGTYNEQFF.

This clonotype was found many times. This chain uses TRBV10-3 with TRBJ1-2; D possibly corresponds to TRBD1 (5 bases). V lost 8 bases and J lost 3, with 16 bases in between. CDR3 length: 14 amino acids. The V gene's germline CDR1 is ENHRY and CDR2 SYGVKD. The CDR3 nucleotides are TGTGCCATCGCATCGGGGGACCAATACTATGGCTACACCTTC. It is translated as CAIASGDQYYGYTF.

This clonotype was detected ten times or more. The chain is built from TRBV5-1 and TRBJ2-7, with D perhaps TRBD1 (7 bases). V was clipped by 0 bases and J by 2 bases, with 12 bases between them. The CDR3 runs to 15 residues. Germline loops: CDR1 SGHRS, CDR2 YFSETQ. The chain's CDR3 is CASSLGAGQTYEQYF. In DNA, the CDR3 is TGCGCCAGCAGCTTGGGGGCGGGACAGACCTACGAGCAGTACTTC.

Ten or more counts support this clonotype. The chain couples TRBV6-2 or TRBV6-3 to TRBJ2-2; TRBD1 matches 8 bases. V trimming: 10 bases; J trimming: 2 bases; junction bases outside the gene matches: 12. Germline V gene lookup returns CDR1 MNHEY and CDR2 SVGEGT. CDR3 length equals 16 residues. This CDR3 is CATQYPGGLNTGELFF. Written as DNA, the CDR3 is TGTGCCACCCAATACCCAGGGGGCTTAAACACCGGGGAGCTGTTTTTT.

This clonotype was seen ten or more times. This rearrangement joins TRBV20-1 to TRBJ2-7; 7 bases are a match to TRBD1. The V gene end was trimmed by 4 bases and the J gene end by 3 bases; junction bases not matched to a gene: 3. The CDR3 spans 12 residues. The V gene's germline CDR1 is DFQATT and CDR2 SNEGSKA (reference sequence). The CDR3 sequence is CSAIRDSYEQYF. CDR3 in DNA: TGCAGTGCTATCCGGGACAGCTACGAGCAGTACTTC.

There are many counts of this clonotype. This chain connects TRBV20-1 to TRBJ1-1, with unresolved D. This CDR3 region has 15 residues. The V and J ends lost 3 bases and 1 base respectively, with 15 bases between them. Germline V gene lookup returns CDR1 DFQATT and CDR2 SNEGSKA (reference sequence). The CDR3 DNA sequence: TGCAGTGCTAGCGGGATTAGGACTGCGAACACTGAAGCTTTCTTT. This gives the protein CSASGIRTANTEAFF.

CDR3 in amino acids: CSSSKAICSHAYNEQFF. CDR3 nucleotides: TGTTCCAGCAGCAAAGCCATTTGCTCACACGCCTACAATGAGCAGTTCTTC. V and J are TRBV21-1 and TRBJ2-1. TRBV21-1 is classified as a pseudogene. The CDR3 consists of 17 residues.

The gene calls are TRBV18 and TRBJ2-6, with TRBD1 identical over 10 bases. CDR3 length equals 17 residues. V gave up 8 bases and J gave up 1 base; unmatched junction bases: 8. CDR1 and CDR2 (germline): KGHSH, LQKENI. The CDR3 region has the DNA TGTGCCAGCCCATCTCGGACAGGGGGTTCTGGGGCCAACGTCCTGACTTTC. Protein sequence: CASPSRTGGSGANVLTF.

This clonotype was seen repeatedly, ten times or more. The chain couples TRBV7-9 to TRBJ2-1; D gene unclear. Trimming left V 5 bases short and J 0 bases short, with 14 bases between. The length of the CDR3 is 16 residues. Germline V gene data show CDR1 as SEHNR and CDR2 as FQNEAQ (reference sequence). CDR3 DNA: TGTGCCAGCAGCCCTGAGTGGTGGGGCTCCTACAATGAGCAGTTCTTC. Protein sequence: CASSPEWWGSYNEQFF.

This clonotype was recorded many times. The chain uses TRBV5-1 and TRBJ2-7; D is uncertain. Germline V gives CDR1 SGHRS, CDR2 YFSETQ. V gave up 2 bases and J gave up 2 bases, with 11 bases separating them. The CDR3 is made up of 14 amino acids. CDR3 sequence (DNA): TGCGCCAGCAGCTTCTCCTTGGAGACCTACGAGCAGTACTTC. This translates into CASSFSLETYEQYF. Using reference TRBV5-1 and TRBJ2-7 for the parts outside the CDR3, the full variable domain is KAGVTQTPRYLIKTRGQQVTLSCSPISGHRSVSWYQQTPGQGLQFLFEYFSETQRNKGNFPGRFSGRQFSNSRSEMNVSTLELGDSALYLCASSFSLETYEQYFGPGTRLTVT.

This chain joins TRBV29-1 and TRBJ2-1; TRBD2 matches 12 bases. J was trimmed by 7 bases and V by 5 bases; bases with no gene match: 3. Germline V CDR1 and CDR2: SQVTM, ANQGSEA. The CDR3 covers 13 residues. CDR3 DNA sequence: TGCAGCGTTTTTGGACTAGCGGGAAATGAGCAGTTCTTC. This sequence encodes CSVFGLAGNEQFF.

This clonotype occurred many times. The chain carries TRBV24-1 and TRBJ2-3; TRBD1 or TRBD2 may be the D gene (5 bases each). The CDR3 runs 19 residues. With 3 bases removed from V and 2 bases from J, the gap between germline ends came to 23 bases. The germline V gene encodes CDR1 KGHDR and CDR2 SFDVKD. CDR3 nucleotide sequence: TGTGCCACCAGTGATCCAAAGCCCTCGGGGCCGAGACCCACAGATACGCAGTATTTT. Residues: CATSDPKPSGPRPTDTQYF.

The CDR3 sequence: CASSQGGGSTEAFF. In DNA, the CDR3 is TGTGCCAGCAGCCAAGGAGGTGGTAGCACTGAAGCTTTCTTT. The rearrangement uses TRBV3-1 and TRBJ1-1; D remains unclear. Germline V gene sequence: CDR1 LGHDT, CDR2 YNNKEL (reference sequence). Trimming removed 1 base at V and 4 bases at J, with 10 bases between. The CDR3 spans 14 residues.

This clonotype was recorded only once. The chain carries TRBV12-3 or TRBV12-4 and TRBJ1-5; no firm D call. CDR3 length equals 12 residues. V shed 6 bases and J shed 6 bases, with 9 bases lying between them. CDR3 sequence: CASSPRIQPQHF. The CDR3 nucleotides are TGTGCCAGCAGCCCCAGGATTCAGCCCCAGCATTTT.

The sample holds many counts of this clonotype. A read error may explain this, as a much larger clone is one base away. The rearrangement uses TRBV3-1 and TRBJ2-3, with D perhaps given as TRBD1 or TRBD2 (5 bases each). CDR1 and CDR2 (germline): LGHDT, YNNKEL (reference sequence). This CDR3 contains 12 residues. Here the CDR3 reads CASSQEGRGVNF. CDR3 nucleotides: TGTGCCAGCAGCCAAGAGGGACGGGGAGTGAATTTT.

At least ten counts were recorded for this clonotype. The chain joins TRBV20-1 to TRBJ2-4; TRBD1 matches 9 bases. Germline values: CDR1 DFQATT, CDR2 SNEGSKA (reference sequence). The trim removed 3 bases at V and 6 bases at J, leaving 12 bases unmatched. The CDR3 contains 16 residues. CDR3 region: CSARHSGQGGGNIQYF. CDR3 nucleotides: TGCAGTGCTAGGCACTCGGGACAGGGAGGAGGAAACATTCAGTACTTC.

This clonotype was recorded many times. The CDR3 region has the DNA TGCGCCAGCAGCTGGATCGGGGGGACCAGCGACGAGCAGTACTTC. Residues: CASSWIGGTSDEQYF. The V and J genes are TRBV5-1 and TRBJ2-7; 7 bases are a match to TRBD2. CDR1 and CDR2 (germline): SGHRS, YFSETQ. This CDR3 is 15 amino acids long. V trimming: 3 bases; J trimming: 5 bases; junction bases outside the gene matches: 11.

In its sample, this clonotype was seen many times. The genes are TRBV7-2 and TRBJ2-7; 10 nucleotides align to TRBD1. The length of the CDR3 is 15 residues. Germline V gene lookup returns CDR1 SGHTA and CDR2 FQGNSA. Losses at the gene ends were 4 bases for V and 1 base for J; bases not matched to a gene: 4. The CDR3 nucleotides read TGTGCCAGCAGCTGGACAGGGGGAGGTTCCTACGAGCAGTACTTC. It translates to CASSWTGGGSYEQYF.

V is TRBV7-6 and J is TRBJ2-3; the match to TRBD2 covers 13 bases. From germline, CDR1 is SGHVS and CDR2 FNYEAQ. Trimming cost V 4 bases and J 10 bases; bases outside gene matches: 8. The CDR3 is made up of 15 amino acids. The CDR3 nucleotides are TGTGCCAGCAGCTCCCGACTAGCGGGAGGTGGTCCGCAGTATTTT. Translating it yields CASSSRLAGGGPQYF.

This clonotype was counted at least ten times. V gene TRBV7-3 combines with J gene TRBJ2-7; tentative D call: TRBD2 (6 bases). V lost 4 bases to trimming and J lost 3 bases, with 28 bases between them. The CDR3 runs 19 residues. The germline CDR1 and CDR2 sequences are SGHTA and FQGTGA. CDR3 DNA sequence: TGTGCCAGCAGCTCTAGCGCATTTCTGACAGTACCTAGGGACTACGAGCAGTACTTC. This codes for CASSSSAFLTVPRDYEQYF.